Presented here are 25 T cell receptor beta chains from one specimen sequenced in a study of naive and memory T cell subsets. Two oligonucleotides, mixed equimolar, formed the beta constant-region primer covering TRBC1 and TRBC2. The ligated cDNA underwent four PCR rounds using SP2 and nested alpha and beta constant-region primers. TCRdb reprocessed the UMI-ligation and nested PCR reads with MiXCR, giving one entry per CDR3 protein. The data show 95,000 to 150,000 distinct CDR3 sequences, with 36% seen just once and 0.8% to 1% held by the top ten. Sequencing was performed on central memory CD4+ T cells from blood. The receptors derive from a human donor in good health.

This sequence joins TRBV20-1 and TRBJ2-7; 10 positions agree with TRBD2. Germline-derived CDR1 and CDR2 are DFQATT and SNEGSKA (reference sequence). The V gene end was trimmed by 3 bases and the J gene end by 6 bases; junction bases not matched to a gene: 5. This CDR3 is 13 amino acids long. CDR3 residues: CSASAGTSVEQYF. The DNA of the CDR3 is TGCAGTGCTAGTGCCGGGACTAGCGTCGAGCAGTACTTC.

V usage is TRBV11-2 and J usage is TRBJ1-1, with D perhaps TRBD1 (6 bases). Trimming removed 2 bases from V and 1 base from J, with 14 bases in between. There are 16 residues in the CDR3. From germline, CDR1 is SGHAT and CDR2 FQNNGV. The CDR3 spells CASSLRDKGRNTEAFF. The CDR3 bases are TGTGCCAGCAGCTTAAGGGACAAGGGGAGGAACACTGAAGCTTTCTTT.

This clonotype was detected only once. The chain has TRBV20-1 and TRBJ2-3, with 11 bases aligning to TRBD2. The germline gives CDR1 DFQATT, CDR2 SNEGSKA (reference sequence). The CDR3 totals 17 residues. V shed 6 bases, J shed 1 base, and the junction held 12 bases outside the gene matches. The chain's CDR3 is CSADTTGLAARTDTQYF. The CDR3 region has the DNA TGCAGTGCCGACACAACGGGACTAGCGGCTCGCACAGATACGCAGTATTTT.

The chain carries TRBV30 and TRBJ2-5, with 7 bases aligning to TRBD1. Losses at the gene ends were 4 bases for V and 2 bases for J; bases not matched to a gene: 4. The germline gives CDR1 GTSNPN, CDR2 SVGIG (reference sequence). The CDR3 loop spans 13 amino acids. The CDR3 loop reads CAWKGTEQETQYF. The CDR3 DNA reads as TGTGCCTGGAAAGGGACAGAACAAGAGACCCAGTACTTC.

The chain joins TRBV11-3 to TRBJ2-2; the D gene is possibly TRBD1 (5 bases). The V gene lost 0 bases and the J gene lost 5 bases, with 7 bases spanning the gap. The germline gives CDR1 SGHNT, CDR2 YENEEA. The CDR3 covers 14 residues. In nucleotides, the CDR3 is TGTGCCAGCAGCTTAGAAGCAGGGACCGGGGAGCTGTTTTTT. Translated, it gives CASSLEAGTGELFF.

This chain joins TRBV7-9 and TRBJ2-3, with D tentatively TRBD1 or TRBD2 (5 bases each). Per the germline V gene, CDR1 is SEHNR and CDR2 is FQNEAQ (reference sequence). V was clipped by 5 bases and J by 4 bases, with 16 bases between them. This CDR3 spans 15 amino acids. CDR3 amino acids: CASSAGTQDADTQYF. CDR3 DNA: TGTGCCAGCAGCGCCGGGACCCAGGACGCAGATACGCAGTATTTT. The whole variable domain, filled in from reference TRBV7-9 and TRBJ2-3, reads DTGVSQNPRHKITKRGQNVTFRCDPISEHNRLYWYRQTLGQGPEFLTYFQNEAQLEKSRLLSDRFSAERPKGSFSTLEIQRTEQGDSAMYLCASSAGTQDADTQYFGPGTRLTVL.

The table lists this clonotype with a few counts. The CDR3: CASSLAEHSPLHF. The CDR3, as DNA: TGTGCCAGCAGCTTAGCCGAGCATTCACCCCTCCACTTT. The V and J genes are TRBV7-8 and TRBJ1-6; D call uncertain. The CDR3 length is 13 residues. Between the trimmed V and J ends, which lost 0 bases and 8 bases, there was a span of 5 bases. The germline gives CDR1 SGHVS, CDR2 FQNEAQ.

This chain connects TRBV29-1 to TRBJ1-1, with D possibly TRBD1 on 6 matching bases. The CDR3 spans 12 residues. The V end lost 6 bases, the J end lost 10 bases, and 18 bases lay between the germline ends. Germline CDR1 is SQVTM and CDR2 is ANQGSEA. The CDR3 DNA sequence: TGCAGCGTGGAAAGGACAGCGAAGGGAGCTTTCTTT. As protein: CSVERTAKGAFF.

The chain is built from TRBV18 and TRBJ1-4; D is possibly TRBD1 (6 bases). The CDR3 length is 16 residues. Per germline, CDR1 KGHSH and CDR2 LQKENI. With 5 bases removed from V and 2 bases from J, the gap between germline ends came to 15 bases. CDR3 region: CASSNHQGTTNEKLFF. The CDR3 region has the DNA TGTGCCAGCTCAAATCACCAGGGGACCACTAATGAAAAACTGTTTTTT.

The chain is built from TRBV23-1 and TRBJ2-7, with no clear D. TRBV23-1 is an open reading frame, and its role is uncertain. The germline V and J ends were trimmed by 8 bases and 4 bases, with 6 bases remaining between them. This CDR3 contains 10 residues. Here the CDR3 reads CASDPYEQYF. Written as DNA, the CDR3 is TGCGCCAGCGATCCATACGAGCAGTACTTC.

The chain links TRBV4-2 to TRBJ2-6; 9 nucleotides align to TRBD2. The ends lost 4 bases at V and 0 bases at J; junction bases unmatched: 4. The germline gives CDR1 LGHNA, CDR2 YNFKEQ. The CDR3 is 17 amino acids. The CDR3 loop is CASSLGLATSGANVLTF. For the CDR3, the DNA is TGTGCCAGCAGCCTCGGACTAGCGACCTCTGGGGCCAACGTCCTGACTTTC.

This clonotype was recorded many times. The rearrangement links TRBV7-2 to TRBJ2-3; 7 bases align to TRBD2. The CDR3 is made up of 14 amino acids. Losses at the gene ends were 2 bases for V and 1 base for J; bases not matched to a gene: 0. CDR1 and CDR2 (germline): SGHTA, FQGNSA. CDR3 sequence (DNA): TGTGCCAGCAGCTTAACTAGCGGCACAGATACGCAGTATTTT. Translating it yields CASSLTSGTDTQYF.

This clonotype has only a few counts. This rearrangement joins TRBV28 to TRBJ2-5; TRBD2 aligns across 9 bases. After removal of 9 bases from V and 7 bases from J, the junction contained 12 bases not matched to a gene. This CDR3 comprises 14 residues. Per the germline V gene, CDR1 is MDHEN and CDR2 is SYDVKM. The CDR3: CASIESGRIGTQYF. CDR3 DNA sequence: TGTGCCAGTATAGAAAGCGGGAGGATCGGGACCCAGTACTTC.

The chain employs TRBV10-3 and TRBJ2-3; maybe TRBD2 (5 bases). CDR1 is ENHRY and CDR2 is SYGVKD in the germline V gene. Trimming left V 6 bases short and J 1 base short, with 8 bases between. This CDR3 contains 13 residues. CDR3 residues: CAIREAGTDTQYF. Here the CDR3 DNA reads TGTGCCATCAGGGAGGCTGGCACAGATACGCAGTATTTT.

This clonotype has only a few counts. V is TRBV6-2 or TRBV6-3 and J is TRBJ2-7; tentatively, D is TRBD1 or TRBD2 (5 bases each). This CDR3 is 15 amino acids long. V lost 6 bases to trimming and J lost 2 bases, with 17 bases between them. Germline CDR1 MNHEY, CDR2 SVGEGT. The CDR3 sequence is CASRRLGGTAYEQYF. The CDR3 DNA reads TGTGCCAGCAGACGCCTCGGTGGGACCGCCTACGAGCAGTACTTC.

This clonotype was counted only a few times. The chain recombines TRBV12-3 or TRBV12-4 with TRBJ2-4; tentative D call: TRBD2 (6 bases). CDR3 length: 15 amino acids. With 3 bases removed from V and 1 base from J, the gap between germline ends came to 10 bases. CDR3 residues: CASSLEGSAKNIQYF. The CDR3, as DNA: TGTGCCAGCAGTTTGGAGGGGTCGGCCAAAAACATTCAGTACTTC.

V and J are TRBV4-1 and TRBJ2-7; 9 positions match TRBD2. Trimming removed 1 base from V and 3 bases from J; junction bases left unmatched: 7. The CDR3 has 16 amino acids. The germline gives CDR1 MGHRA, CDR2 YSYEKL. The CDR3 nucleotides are TGCGCCAGCAGCCAAGGGAGGACTAGCGATGACTACGAGCAGTACTTC. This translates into CASSQGRTSDDYEQYF.

The CDR3 protein is CASHPQIRGGQFF. In DNA, the CDR3 is TGTGCCAGCCACCCTCAGATAAGGGGAGGGCAGTTCTTC. This chain connects TRBV6-2 or TRBV6-3 to TRBJ2-1; D possibly corresponds to TRBD2 (6 bases). The germline V gene has CDR1 MNHEY and CDR2 SVGEGT. This CDR3 has 13 amino acids. Trimming took 8 bases from V and 12 from J, leaving 20 bases between them.

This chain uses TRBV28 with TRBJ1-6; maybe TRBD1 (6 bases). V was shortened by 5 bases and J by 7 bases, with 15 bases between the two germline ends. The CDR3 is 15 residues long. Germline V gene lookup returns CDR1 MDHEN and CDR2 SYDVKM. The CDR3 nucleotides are TGTGCCAGCAGTACGCCAGGGGAATACAATTCACCCCTCCACTTT. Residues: CASSTPGEYNSPLHF.

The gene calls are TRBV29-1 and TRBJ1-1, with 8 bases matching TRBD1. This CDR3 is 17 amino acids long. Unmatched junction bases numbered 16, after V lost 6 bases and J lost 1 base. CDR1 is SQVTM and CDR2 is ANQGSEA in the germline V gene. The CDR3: CSVDRGQGALSNTEAFF. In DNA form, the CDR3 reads TGCAGCGTCGACAGAGGACAGGGAGCCTTGTCGAACACTGAAGCTTTCTTT.

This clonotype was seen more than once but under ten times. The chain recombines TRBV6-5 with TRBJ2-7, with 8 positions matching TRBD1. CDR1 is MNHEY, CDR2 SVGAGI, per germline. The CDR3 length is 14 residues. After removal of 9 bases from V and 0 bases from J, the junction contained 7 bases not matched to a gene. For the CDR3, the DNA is TGTGCCAGTAGGCGGGGACAGGCCTCCTACGAGCAGTACTTC. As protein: CASRRGQASYEQYF.

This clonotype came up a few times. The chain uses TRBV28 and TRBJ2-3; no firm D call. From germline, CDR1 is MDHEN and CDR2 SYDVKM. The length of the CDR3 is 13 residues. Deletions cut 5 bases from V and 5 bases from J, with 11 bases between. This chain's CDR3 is CASSLPPVDTQYF. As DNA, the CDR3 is TGTGCCAGCAGTCTCCCCCCGGTAGATACGCAGTATTTT.

CDR3 nucleotide sequence: TGCGCCAGCAGCCCAGAACAGGGAGGCACAGATACGCAGTATTTT. Amino acids: CASSPEQGGTDTQYF. The chain employs TRBV4-1 and TRBJ2-3, with TRBD1 as a possible D gene (6 bases). The CDR3 runs 15 residues. Germline loops: CDR1 MGHRA, CDR2 YSYEKL. V dropped 4 bases and J dropped 1 base, with 12 bases sitting between them.

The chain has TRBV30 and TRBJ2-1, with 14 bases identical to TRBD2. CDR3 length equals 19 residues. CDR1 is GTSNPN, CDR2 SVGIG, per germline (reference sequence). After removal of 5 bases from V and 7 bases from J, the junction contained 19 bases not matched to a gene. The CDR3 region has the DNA TGTGCCTGGGACGGGGGGACTAGCGGGAGCCGGGGGGTGGTTAATGAGCAGTTCTTC. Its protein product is CAWDGGTSGSRGVVNEQFF.

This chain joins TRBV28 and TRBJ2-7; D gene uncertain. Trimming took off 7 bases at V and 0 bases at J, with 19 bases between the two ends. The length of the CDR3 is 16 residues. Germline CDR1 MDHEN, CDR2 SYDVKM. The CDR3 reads CASNGRSYRLSYEQYF. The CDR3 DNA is TGTGCCAGCAATGGGCGCTCCTATCGGCTCTCCTACGAGCAGTACTTC.